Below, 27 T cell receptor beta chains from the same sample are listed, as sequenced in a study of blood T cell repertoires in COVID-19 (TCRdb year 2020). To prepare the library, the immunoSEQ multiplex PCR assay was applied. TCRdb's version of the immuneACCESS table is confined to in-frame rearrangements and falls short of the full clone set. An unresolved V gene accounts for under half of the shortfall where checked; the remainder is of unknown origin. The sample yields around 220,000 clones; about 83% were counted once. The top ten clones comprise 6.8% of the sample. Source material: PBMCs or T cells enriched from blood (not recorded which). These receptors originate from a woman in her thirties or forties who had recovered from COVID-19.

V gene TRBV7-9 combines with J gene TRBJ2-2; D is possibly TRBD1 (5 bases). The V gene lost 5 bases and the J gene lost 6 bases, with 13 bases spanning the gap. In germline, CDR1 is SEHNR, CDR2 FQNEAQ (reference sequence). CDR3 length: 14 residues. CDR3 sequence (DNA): TGTGCCAGCAGCAAAATCAGGGATGCCGGGGAGCTGTTTTTT. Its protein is CASSKIRDAGELFF.

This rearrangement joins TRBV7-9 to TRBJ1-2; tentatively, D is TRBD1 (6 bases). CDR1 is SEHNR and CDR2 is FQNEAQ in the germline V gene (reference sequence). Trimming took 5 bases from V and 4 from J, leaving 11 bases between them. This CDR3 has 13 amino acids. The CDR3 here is CASSPGTSYGYTF. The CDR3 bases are TGTGCCAGCAGCCCAGGGACAAGCTATGGCTACACCTTC.

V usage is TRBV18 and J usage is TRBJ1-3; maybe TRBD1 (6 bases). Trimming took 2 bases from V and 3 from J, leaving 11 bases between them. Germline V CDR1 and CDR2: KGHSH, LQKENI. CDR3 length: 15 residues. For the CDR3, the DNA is TGTGCCAGCTCACCAGAGACAGGATTTGGAAACACCATATATTTT. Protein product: CASSPETGFGNTIYF.

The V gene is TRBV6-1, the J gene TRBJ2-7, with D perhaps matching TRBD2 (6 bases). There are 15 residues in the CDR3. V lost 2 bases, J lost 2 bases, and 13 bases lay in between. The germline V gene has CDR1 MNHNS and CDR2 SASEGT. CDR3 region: CASSETIGGPYEQYV. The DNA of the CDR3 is TGTGCCAGCAGTGAAACTATCGGGGGTCCCTACGAGCAGTACGTC.

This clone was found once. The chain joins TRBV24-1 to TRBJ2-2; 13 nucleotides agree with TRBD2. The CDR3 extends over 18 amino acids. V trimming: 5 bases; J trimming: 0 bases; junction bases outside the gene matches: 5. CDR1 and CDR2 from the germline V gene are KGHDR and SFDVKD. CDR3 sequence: CATSGKGLAGTNTGELFF. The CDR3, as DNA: TGTGCCACCAGTGGTAAGGGACTAGCGGGAACGAACACCGGGGAGCTGTTTTTT.

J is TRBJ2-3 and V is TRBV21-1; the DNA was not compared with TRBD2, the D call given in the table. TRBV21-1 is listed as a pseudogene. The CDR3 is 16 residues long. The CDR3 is CASSKRGGRGTDTQYF. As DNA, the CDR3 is TGTGCCAGCAGCAAACGGGGCGGGAGGGGGACAGATACGCAGTATTTT.

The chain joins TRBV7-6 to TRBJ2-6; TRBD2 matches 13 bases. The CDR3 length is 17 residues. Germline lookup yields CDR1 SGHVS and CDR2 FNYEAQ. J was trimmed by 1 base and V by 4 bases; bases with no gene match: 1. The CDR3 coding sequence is TGTGCCAGCAGCTGGACTAGCGGGAGATCTGGGGCCAACGTCCTGACTTTC. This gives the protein CASSWTSGRSGANVLTF.

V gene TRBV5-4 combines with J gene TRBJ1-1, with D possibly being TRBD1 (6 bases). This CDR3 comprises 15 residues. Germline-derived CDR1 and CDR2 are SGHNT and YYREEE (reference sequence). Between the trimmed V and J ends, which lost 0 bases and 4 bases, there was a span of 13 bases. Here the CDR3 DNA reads TGTGCCAGCAGCTTGGGTGGCAGGGGATTCACTGAAGCTTTCTTT. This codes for CASSLGGRGFTEAFF. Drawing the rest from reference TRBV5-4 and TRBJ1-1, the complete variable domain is ETGVTQSPTHLIKTRGQQVTLRCSSQSGHNTVSWYQQALGQGPQFIFQYYREEENGRGNFPPRFSGLQFPNYSSELNVNALELDDSALYLCASSLGGRGFTEAFFGQGTRLTVV.

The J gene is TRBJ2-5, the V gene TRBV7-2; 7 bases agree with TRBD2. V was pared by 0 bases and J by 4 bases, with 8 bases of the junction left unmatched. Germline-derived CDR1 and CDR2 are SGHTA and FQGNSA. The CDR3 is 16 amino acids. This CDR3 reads CASSLAGAGAGETQYF. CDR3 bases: TGTGCCAGCAGCTTAGCCGGTGCGGGAGCGGGAGAGACCCAGTACTTC.

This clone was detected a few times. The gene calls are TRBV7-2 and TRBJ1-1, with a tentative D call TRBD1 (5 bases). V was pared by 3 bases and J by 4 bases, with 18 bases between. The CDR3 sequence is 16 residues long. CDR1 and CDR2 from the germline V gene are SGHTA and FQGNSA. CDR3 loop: CASSFVGGGRITEAFF. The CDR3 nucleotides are TGTGCCAGCAGCTTCGTCGGGGGAGGTCGTATCACTGAAGCTTTCTTT.

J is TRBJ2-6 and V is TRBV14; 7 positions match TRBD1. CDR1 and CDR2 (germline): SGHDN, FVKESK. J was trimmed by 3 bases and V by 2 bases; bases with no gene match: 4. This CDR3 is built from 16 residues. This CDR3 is CASSQTGAGGANVLTF. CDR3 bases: TGTGCCAGCAGCCAAACAGGGGCGGGTGGGGCCAACGTCCTGACTTTC.

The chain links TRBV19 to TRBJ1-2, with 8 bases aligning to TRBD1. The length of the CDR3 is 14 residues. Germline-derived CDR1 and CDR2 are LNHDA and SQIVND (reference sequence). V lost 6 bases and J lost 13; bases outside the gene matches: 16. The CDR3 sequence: CASSHWDRIVSSTF. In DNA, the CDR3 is TGTGCCAGTAGCCACTGGGACAGGATAGTTTCCTCCACCTTC.

The chain's CDR3 is CASSPGTGKTGELFF. The CDR3 nucleotides read TGTGCCAGCAGCCCTGGGACAGGCAAGACCGGGGAGCTGTTTTTT. The chain carries TRBV13 and TRBJ2-2, with 8 bases matching TRBD1. The CDR3 has 15 residues. V lost 5 bases, J lost 5 bases, and 7 bases stayed unmatched. Germline V gene data show CDR1 as PRHDT and CDR2 as FYEKMQ (reference sequence).

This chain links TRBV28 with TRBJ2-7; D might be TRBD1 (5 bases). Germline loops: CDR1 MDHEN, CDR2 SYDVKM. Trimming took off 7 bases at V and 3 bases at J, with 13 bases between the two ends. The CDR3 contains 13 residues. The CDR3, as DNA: TGTGCCAGCAATGAACAGGAATACTACGAGCAGTACTTC. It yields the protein CASNEQEYYEQYF.

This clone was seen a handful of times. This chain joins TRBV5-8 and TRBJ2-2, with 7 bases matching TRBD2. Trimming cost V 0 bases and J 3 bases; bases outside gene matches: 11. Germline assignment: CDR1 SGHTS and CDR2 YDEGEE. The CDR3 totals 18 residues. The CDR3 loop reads CASSLVVGWAGDTGELFF. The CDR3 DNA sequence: TGTGCCAGCAGCTTGGTCGTAGGATGGGCGGGGGACACCGGGGAGCTGTTTTTT.

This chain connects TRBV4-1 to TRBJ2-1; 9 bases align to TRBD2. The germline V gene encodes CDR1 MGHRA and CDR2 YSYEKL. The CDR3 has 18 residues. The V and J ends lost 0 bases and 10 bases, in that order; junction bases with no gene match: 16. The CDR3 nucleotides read TGCGCCAGCAGCCAAGATCAAAGGGGAAGCGGGAGGCCCTCGGAGCAGTTCTTC. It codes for CASSQDQRGSGRPSEQFF.

CDR3 amino acids: CASSLGAGVGNQPQHF. The CDR3 DNA is TGTGCCAGCAGCTTAGGAGCAGGGGTGGGCAATCAGCCCCAGCATTTT. The J gene is TRBJ1-5, the V gene TRBV7-2, with a possible D match to TRBD1 (6 bases). This CDR3 region has 16 residues. Germline V gives CDR1 SGHTA, CDR2 FQGNSA. Trimming removed 1 base from V and 2 bases from J, with 12 bases in between. Using reference TRBV7-2 and TRBJ1-5 for the parts outside the CDR3, the full variable domain is GAGVSQSPSNKVTEKGKDVELRCDPISGHTALYWYRQSLGQGLEFLIYFQGNSAPDKSGLPSDRFSAERTGGSVSTLTIQRTQQEDSAVYLCASSLGAGVGNQPQHFGDGTRLSIL.

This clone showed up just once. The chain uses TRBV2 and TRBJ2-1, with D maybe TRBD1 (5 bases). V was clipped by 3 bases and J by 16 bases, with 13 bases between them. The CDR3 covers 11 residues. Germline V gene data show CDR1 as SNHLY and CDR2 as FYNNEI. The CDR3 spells CASSEGLVSFF. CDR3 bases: TGTGCCAGCAGTGAGGGGCTAGTATCCTTCTTC.

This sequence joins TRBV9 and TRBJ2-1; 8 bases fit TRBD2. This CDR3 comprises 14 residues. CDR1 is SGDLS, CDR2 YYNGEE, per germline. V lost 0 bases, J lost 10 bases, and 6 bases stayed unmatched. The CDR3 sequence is CASSVGSSGKEQFF. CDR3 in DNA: TGTGCCAGCAGCGTAGGGAGTAGCGGGAAGGAGCAGTTCTTC. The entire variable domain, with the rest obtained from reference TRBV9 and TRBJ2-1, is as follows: DSGVTQTPKHLITATGQRVTLRCSPRSGDLSVYWYQQSLDQGLQFLIQYYNGEERAKGNILERFSAQQFPDLHSELNLSSLELGDSALYFCASSVGSSGKEQFFGPGTRLTVL.

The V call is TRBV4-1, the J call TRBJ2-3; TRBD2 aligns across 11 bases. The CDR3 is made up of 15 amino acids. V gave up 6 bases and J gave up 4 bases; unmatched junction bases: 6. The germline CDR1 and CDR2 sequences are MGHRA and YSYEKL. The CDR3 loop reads CASRRLAGLSDTQYF. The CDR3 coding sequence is TGCGCCAGCAGAAGACTAGCGGGATTGTCAGATACGCAGTATTTT.

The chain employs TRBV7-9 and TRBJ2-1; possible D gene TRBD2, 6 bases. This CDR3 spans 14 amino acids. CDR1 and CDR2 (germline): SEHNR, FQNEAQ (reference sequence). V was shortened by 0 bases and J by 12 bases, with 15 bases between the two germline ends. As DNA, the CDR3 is TGTGCCAGCAGCTTAGCTAGGGGCGGGACCCCGCAGTTCTTC. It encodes CASSLARGGTPQFF.

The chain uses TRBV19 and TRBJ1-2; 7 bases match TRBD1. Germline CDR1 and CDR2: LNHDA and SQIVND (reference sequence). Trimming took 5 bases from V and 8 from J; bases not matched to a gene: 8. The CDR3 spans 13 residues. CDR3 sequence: CASSLDRVGGYTF. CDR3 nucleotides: TGTGCCAGTAGTCTCGACAGGGTTGGGGGCTACACCTTC.

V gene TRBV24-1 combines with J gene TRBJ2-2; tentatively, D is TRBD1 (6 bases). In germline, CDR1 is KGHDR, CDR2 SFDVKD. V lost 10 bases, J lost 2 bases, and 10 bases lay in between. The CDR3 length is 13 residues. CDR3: CATAGDNTGELFF. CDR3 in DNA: TGTGCCACTGCAGGGGATAACACCGGGGAGCTGTTTTTT.

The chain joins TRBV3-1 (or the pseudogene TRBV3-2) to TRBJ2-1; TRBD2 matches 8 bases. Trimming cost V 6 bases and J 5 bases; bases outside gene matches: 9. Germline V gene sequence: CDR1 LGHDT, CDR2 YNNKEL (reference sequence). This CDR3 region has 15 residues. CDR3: CASSPRSGGDNEQFF. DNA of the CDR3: TGTGCCAGCAGTCCTAGGTCCGGGGGGGACAATGAGCAGTTCTTC.

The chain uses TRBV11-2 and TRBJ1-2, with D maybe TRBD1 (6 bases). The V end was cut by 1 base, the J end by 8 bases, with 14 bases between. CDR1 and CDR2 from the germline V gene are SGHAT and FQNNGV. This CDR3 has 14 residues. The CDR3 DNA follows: TGTGCCAGCAGCTTAGCGGGCAGGGGCGGCGGCTACACCTTC. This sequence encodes CASSLAGRGGGYTF.

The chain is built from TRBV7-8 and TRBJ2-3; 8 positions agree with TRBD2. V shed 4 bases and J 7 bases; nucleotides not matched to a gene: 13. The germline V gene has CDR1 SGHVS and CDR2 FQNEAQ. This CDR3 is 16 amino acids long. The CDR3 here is CASSSPRVAGLHTQYF. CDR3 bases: TGTGCCAGCAGCTCCCCTCGTGTAGCGGGGCTTCATACGCAGTATTTT.

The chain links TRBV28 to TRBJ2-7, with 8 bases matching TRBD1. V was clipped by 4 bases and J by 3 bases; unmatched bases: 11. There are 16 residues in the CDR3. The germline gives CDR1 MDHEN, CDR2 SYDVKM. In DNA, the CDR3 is TGTGCCAGCAGTTCCCCCGGACAGGGACATCACTACGAGCAGTACTTC. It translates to CASSSPGQGHHYEQYF.